Included here is one T cell receptor beta chain sequence, with context. The antigen is not known. CD45RA-negative memory and CD45RA+ naive subsets were split from the CD4+ cells. This sample was taken from a study of shared clonotypes between healthy human individuals. Study at large: There were three CD4 naive, three CD4 memory, two CD8 naive and one CD8 memory plates per donor. General observations from the study: Shared clonotypes: approximately 4.5% naive CD4, about 4% naive CD8, less than 2.5% memory CD4, about 0.41% memory CD8.

With 8 bases removed from V and 3 bases from J, the gap between germline ends came to 13 bases. The V gene's germline CDR1 is MNHNY and CDR2 SVGAGI (reference sequence). The CDR3 is 14 residues long. Several immunoSEQ plates received, in even portions, the genomic DNA of each subset. Assay: immunoSEQ multiplex PCR; the TCRdb copy retains only in-frame clones and omits some. The sample lists some 2,400,000 clones, almost 96% occurring once. The sequence came from a man aged 18 to 29 in good health. The V and J genes are TRBV6-6 and TRBJ1-4; possible D gene TRBD1, 5 bases. Material: naive CD4+ T cells sorted from blood. The subset: CD45RA+ positively selected. The CDR3 sequence is CASEGEGSNEKLFF. In DNA form, the CDR3 reads TGTGCCAGCGAAGGGGAGGGTTCTAATGAAAAACTGTTTTTT.